A single sample is the source of the 32 T cell receptor beta chains below, sequenced in a study of cytomegalovirus exposure and HLA in healthy donors. Amplification used 60 Vbeta primers and 13 Jbeta primers. This table comes from immunoSEQ multiplex PCR, and its TCRdb copy is limited to in-frame clones, with some not included. The table has some 200,000 clones, 75% to 90% seen once. The sample comprised PBMCs. The origin of the receptors is a man between 40 and 49 years old in good health and CMV-seropositive.

This clone was seen a single time. The V gene is TRBV7-9, the J gene TRBJ2-4; tentatively, D is TRBD2 (6 bases). V lost 5 bases and J lost 1, with 18 bases in between. The germline gives CDR1 SEHNR, CDR2 FQNEAQ (reference sequence). The CDR3 has 17 amino acids. The CDR3 reads CASSVGFGSVAKNIQYF. The CDR3 DNA reads as TGTGCCAGCAGCGTCGGGTTCGGGAGCGTCGCCAAAAACATTCAGTACTTC.

The chain joins TRBV7-8 to TRBJ2-1; 7 nucleotides match TRBD2. CDR3 length: 16 amino acids. V lost 6 bases and J lost 3; bases outside the gene matches: 11. From germline, CDR1 is SGHVS and CDR2 FQNEAQ. The CDR3 DNA reads TGTGCCAGCAGTACTGGTCGGCGGGGGATCTACAATGAGCAGTTCTTC. Translating gives CASSTGRRGIYNEQFF.

V gene TRBV28 combines with J gene TRBJ1-4, with unresolved D. Trimming removed 4 bases from V and 2 bases from J, with 14 bases in between. Germline values: CDR1 MDHEN, CDR2 SYDVKM. The CDR3 has 16 residues. Written as DNA, the CDR3 is TGTGCCAGCAGTTCCCCGCTGGGCAGGACTAATGAAAAACTGTTTTTT. Protein: CASSSPLGRTNEKLFF.

The chain carries TRBV5-1 and TRBJ2-1, with TRBD1 identical over 9 bases. Germline values: CDR1 SGHRS, CDR2 YFSETQ. CDR3 length: 16 amino acids. After removal of 4 bases from V and 7 bases from J, the junction contained 12 bases not matched to a gene. Here the CDR3 reads CASSPHRQGGVNEQFF. CDR3 in DNA: TGCGCCAGCAGCCCTCACCGACAGGGGGGTGTGAATGAGCAGTTCTTC.

The chain employs TRBV15 and TRBJ1-5, with 7 bases that match TRBD1. Per the germline V gene, CDR1 is LNHNV and CDR2 is YYDKDF (reference sequence). Trimming cost V 1 base and J 3 bases; bases outside gene matches: 6. This CDR3 is built from 16 residues. The CDR3 bases are TGTGCCACCAGCAGAGCTCACAGGGGTGACAATCAGCCCCAGCATTTT. Translating gives CATSRAHRGDNQPQHF.

The chain employs TRBV7-2 and TRBJ1-6; weak D call: TRBD1 (6 bases). V lost 5 bases and J 7 bases, leaving 15 bases between the germline ends. The germline gives CDR1 SGHTA, CDR2 FQGNSA. This CDR3 spans 15 amino acids. CDR3 loop: CASSLTRQENSPLHF. Written as DNA, the CDR3 is TGTGCCAGCAGCCTCACTAGACAGGAAAATTCACCCCTCCACTTT.

The CDR3 region is CASSLGANVLTF. CDR3 nucleotides: TGTGCCAGCAGCCTTGGGGCCAACGTCCTGACTTTC. The chain uses TRBV11-1 and TRBJ2-6; unclear D gene. The CDR3 sequence is 12 residues long. V shed 5 bases and J shed 3 bases, with 2 bases lying between them. Per the germline V gene, CDR1 is SGHAT and CDR2 is FQDESV (reference sequence). The variable domain in full, with the rest retrieved from reference TRBV11-1 and TRBJ2-6, is EAEVAQSPRYKITEKSQAVAFWCDPISGHATLYWYRQILGQGPELLVQFQDESVVDDSQLPKDRFSAERLKGVDSTLKIQPAELGDSAMYLCASSLGANVLTFGAGSRLTVL.

This clone was detected a few times. The V call is TRBV6-5, the J call TRBJ2-1, with 7 nucleotides matching TRBD2. This CDR3 comprises 14 residues. V dropped 5 bases and J dropped 8; count of bases not matched to a gene: 9. Germline V lookup: CDR1 MNHEY, CDR2 SVGAGI. This CDR3 reads CASSRGVEGDEQFF. CDR3 coding DNA: TGTGCCAGCAGTCGGGGGGTCGAAGGGGATGAGCAGTTCTTC.

The V gene is TRBV27, the J gene TRBJ2-7, with TRBD2 matching 14 bases. V gave up 0 bases and J gave up 4 bases; unmatched junction bases: 2. Germline values: CDR1 MNHEY, CDR2 SMNVEV (reference sequence). The CDR3 is made up of 16 amino acids. The CDR3 sequence: CASSLSGLAGGYEQYF. In nucleotides, the CDR3 is TGTGCCAGCAGTTTATCAGGACTAGCGGGAGGTTACGAGCAGTACTTC.

The chain carries TRBV27 and TRBJ1-4, with D maybe TRBD1 (5 bases). Looked up from germline, CDR1 is MNHEY and CDR2 is SMNVEV (reference sequence). Trimming left V 3 bases short and J 0 bases short, with 14 bases between. This CDR3 region has 17 residues. CDR3 sequence (DNA): TGTGCCAGCAGTTTCACCAGGGTGCCTTCAACTAATGAAAAACTGTTTTTT. Its protein is CASSFTRVPSTNEKLFF.

This clone was counted once. The gene calls are TRBV18 and TRBJ2-7; 10 nucleotides agree with TRBD2. V gave up 4 bases and J gave up 7 bases; unmatched junction bases: 7. Germline CDR1 is KGHSH and CDR2 is LQKENI. The CDR3 extends over 14 amino acids. In DNA form, the CDR3 reads TGTGCCAGCTCACAGGCTAGCGGGGGAGGAGAGCAGTACTTC. Translation gives CASSQASGGGEQYF.

V usage is TRBV7-2 and J usage is TRBJ2-3, with TRBD2 matching 11 bases. This CDR3 has 15 residues. V trimming: 1 base; J trimming: 8 bases; junction bases outside the gene matches: 5. CDR1 and CDR2 from the germline V gene are SGHTA and FQGNSA. DNA of the CDR3: TGTGCCAGCAGCTTAGGACTAGCGGGGCAGGGTACGCAGTATTTT. This encodes CASSLGLAGQGTQYF. Complete variable domain (other parts from reference TRBV7-2 and TRBJ2-3): GAGVSQSPSNKVTEKGKDVELRCDPISGHTALYWYRQSLGQGLEFLIYFQGNSAPDKSGLPSDRFSAERTGGSVSTLTIQRTQQEDSAVYLCASSLGLAGQGTQYFGPGTRLTVL.

The rearrangement uses TRBV5-6 and TRBJ1-2; D is perhaps TRBD1 (6 bases). CDR1 SGHDT and CDR2 YYEEEE come from the germline V gene. V was clipped by 0 bases and J by 4 bases, with 13 bases between them. The CDR3 has 15 residues. CDR3 sequence reads: CASSLATGTIYGYTF. The CDR3 nucleotides read TGTGCCAGCAGCTTGGCCACAGGGACGATCTATGGCTACACCTTC.

The V gene is TRBV9, the J gene TRBJ1-3, with D perhaps TRBD1 (6 bases). Trimming removed 2 bases from V and 4 bases from J, with 10 bases in between. The CDR3 covers 14 residues. Germline CDR1 reads SGDLS; CDR2 reads YYNGEE. The CDR3 DNA follows: TGTGCCAGCAGCGTCTCAGGGGCAGGAAACACCATATATTTT. Amino acids: CASSVSGAGNTIYF.

The gene calls are TRBV6-5 and TRBJ2-7; D gene uncertain. The CDR3 consists of 12 residues. CDR1 is MNHEY and CDR2 is SVGAGI in the germline V gene. V lost 0 bases and J lost 4, with 4 bases in between. CDR3 sequence reads: CASSYSPYEQYF. Here the CDR3 DNA reads TGTGCCAGCAGTTACTCCCCTTACGAGCAGTACTTC.

This clone was detected only a few times. This rearrangement joins TRBV9 to TRBJ2-5; 10 nucleotides agree with TRBD2. Trimming at V came to 0 bases and at J to 2 bases, leaving 4 bases not matched to a gene. The CDR3 spans 16 residues. Germline V CDR1 and CDR2: SGDLS, YYNGEE. CDR3 sequence (DNA): TGTGCCAGCAGCGTAGATCCAGCGGGGGGGCAAGAGACCCAGTACTTC. Translated, it gives CASSVDPAGGQETQYF.

CDR3 loop: CASSQEGSGDRLETQYF. CDR3 sequence (DNA): TGCGCCAGCAGCCAAGAGGGGAGCGGGGATCGGTTAGAGACCCAGTACTTC. This sequence joins TRBV4-3 and TRBJ2-5; 7 positions match TRBD2. J lost 4 bases, V lost 0 bases, and 11 bases had no gene match. Germline values: CDR1 LGHNA, CDR2 YSLEER. This CDR3 comprises 17 residues.

This clone has just one count. The DNA for the CDR3 is TGTGCCAGCAGCTTGAGGGGTTACGAGCAGTACTTC. This codes for CASSLRGYEQYF. The rearrangement joins TRBV5-8 to TRBJ2-7, with a weak D call TRBD1 (5 bases). Looked up from germline, CDR1 is SGHTS and CDR2 is YDEGEE. Deletions cut 1 base from V and 4 bases from J, with 6 bases between. This CDR3 contains 12 residues.

The chain couples TRBV2 to TRBJ2-1; 13 bases map to TRBD2. V lost 1 base to trimming and J lost 9 bases; unmatched junction nucleotides: 3. This CDR3 has 15 amino acids. Germline V gene data show CDR1 as SNHLY and CDR2 as FYNNEI. The CDR3 region has the DNA TGTGCCAGCAGTGAAGAACTAGCGGGGGGGCCTGAGCAGTTCTTC. As protein: CASSEELAGGPEQFF.

Regarding this clone: The missing conserved phenylalanine or tryptophan at the end of this CDR3 makes a read error likely. This sequence joins TRBV5-6 and TRBJ2-7, with TRBD1 identical over 9 bases. The CDR3 runs 14 residues. Germline V gene lookup returns CDR1 SGHDT and CDR2 YYEEEE. V shed 7 bases and J 7 bases; nucleotides not matched to a gene: 12. The CDR3, as DNA: TGTGCCAGCCGGGGACAGGGCGACTTGTTTGAGCAGTACCTC. As protein: CASRGQGDLFEQYL.

The chain uses TRBV9 and TRBJ1-1; 7 nucleotides agree with TRBD1. CDR1 SGDLS and CDR2 YYNGEE come from the germline V gene. The length of the CDR3 is 14 residues. Unmatched junction bases numbered 8, after V lost 4 bases and J lost 5 bases. CDR3 nucleotides: TGTGCCAGCAGCCCTAGGGGGCTAGGTACTGAAGCTTTCTTT. This sequence encodes CASSPRGLGTEAFF.

V and J are TRBV4-3 and TRBJ2-7; TRBD1 aligns across 11 bases. The germline V gene encodes CDR1 LGHNA and CDR2 YSLEER. The CDR3 runs 15 residues. The junction had 4 bases not matched to a gene; V was cut back by 0 bases and J by 6 bases. This CDR3 is CASSQELGQGGEQYF. In DNA form, the CDR3 reads TGCGCCAGCAGCCAAGAACTGGGACAGGGGGGCGAGCAGTACTTC.

A note on this clone: The sample has other DNA sequences that encode this CDR3 too. This chain links TRBV5-1 with TRBJ1-1; 7 bases match TRBD1. Germline trimming cut 0 bases from V and 10 bases from J; bases unmatched to any gene: 3. Germline-derived CDR1 and CDR2 are SGHRS and YFSETQ. The CDR3 contains 12 residues. The chain's CDR3 is CASSLEGGRAFF. The CDR3 nucleotides read TGCGCCAGCAGCTTGGAAGGGGGCCGAGCTTTCTTT.

This chain connects TRBV5-4 to TRBJ2-5; 9 bases match TRBD2. This CDR3 contains 16 residues. Losses at the gene ends were 4 bases for V and 4 bases for J; bases not matched to a gene: 11. Germline assignment: CDR1 SGHNT and CDR2 YYREEE (reference sequence). Here the CDR3 DNA reads TGTGCCAGCAGCCAGGGAGGCGGGGGGGCCATAGAGACCCAGTACTTC. Amino acids: CASSQGGGGAIETQYF.

V and J are TRBV9 and TRBJ2-5; 13 bases are shared with TRBD2. The CDR3 is 16 amino acids. V gave up 3 bases and J gave up 5 bases; unmatched junction bases: 7. The V gene's germline CDR1 is SGDLS and CDR2 YYNGEE. The CDR3 is CASSDRTSGGRETQYF. The CDR3 DNA reads as TGTGCCAGCAGCGACCGGACTAGCGGGGGTAGGGAGACCCAGTACTTC.

The rearrangement links TRBV4-3 to TRBJ2-3; 11 positions match TRBD2. V dropped 1 base and J dropped 14; count of bases not matched to a gene: 8. Germline V gives CDR1 LGHNA, CDR2 YSLEER. The CDR3 loop spans 14 amino acids. Here the CDR3 DNA reads TGCGCCAGCAGCCAAGGCCTCTCTAGCGGGGGGCGGTATTTT. Translation: CASSQGLSSGGRYF.

CDR3 sequence (DNA): TGTGCCAGCTCACCACAGGGAGCCACAGATACGCAGTATTTT. Translated, it gives CASSPQGATDTQYF. V and J are TRBV18 and TRBJ2-3; a weak D match, TRBD2 (5 bases). The length of the CDR3 is 14 residues. Germline V gene data show CDR1 as KGHSH and CDR2 as LQKENI. Trimming took off 1 base at V and 2 bases at J, with 7 bases between the two ends.

The chain joins TRBV5-1 to TRBJ2-1; 16 nucleotides line up with TRBD2. In germline, CDR1 is SGHRS, CDR2 YFSETQ. The junction had 7 bases not matched to a gene; V was cut back by 5 bases and J by 8 bases. The CDR3 has 16 residues. CDR3 nucleotide sequence: TGCGCCAGCAGTAAGGGGACTAGCGGGGGGGCCTATGAGCAGTTCTTC. This codes for CASSKGTSGGAYEQFF.

This chain uses TRBV15 with TRBJ2-2, with 13 bases identical to TRBD2. This CDR3 is built from 17 residues. Per germline, CDR1 LNHNV and CDR2 YYDKDF (reference sequence). The trim removed 5 bases at V and 3 bases at J, leaving 6 bases unmatched. The CDR3 loop is CATSRLAGGGHTGELFF. Written as DNA, the CDR3 is TGTGCCACCAGCCGACTAGCGGGGGGCGGCCACACCGGGGAGCTGTTTTTT.

This clone was seen a few times. This rearrangement joins TRBV23-1 to TRBJ2-3; 10 nucleotides agree with TRBD2. TRBV23-1 is identified as an open reading frame with a role that is uncertain. With V trimmed by 10 bases and J by 0 bases, 4 bases remained unmatched. The CDR3 has 14 residues. The CDR3 region has the DNA TGCGCCAACGCACTAGCGGGGAGCACAGATACGCAGTATTTT. It translates to CANALAGSTDTQYF.

The V and J genes are TRBV11-2 and TRBJ1-1, with 7 bases that match TRBD1. The length of the CDR3 is 14 residues. The ends lost 1 base at V and 6 bases at J; junction bases unmatched: 5. Germline-derived CDR1 and CDR2 are SGHAT and FQNNGV. CDR3 loop: CASSLVRRGPEAFF. CDR3 nucleotide sequence: TGTGCCAGCAGCTTAGTAAGGAGGGGGCCTGAAGCTTTCTTT.

As concerns this clone: This sample includes further DNA sequences coding for the same CDR3. The V gene is TRBV5-1, the J gene TRBJ1-5; 9 positions match TRBD1. Per the germline V gene, CDR1 is SGHRS and CDR2 is YFSETQ. Trimming cost V 0 bases and J 2 bases; bases outside gene matches: 0. The length of the CDR3 is 15 residues. The CDR3 is CASSLGQGGNQPQHF. In DNA form, the CDR3 reads TGCGCCAGCAGCTTGGGACAGGGGGGCAATCAGCCCCAGCATTTT.